Below, 27 T cell receptor beta chains from the same sample are listed, as sequenced in a study of shared clonotypes between healthy human individuals. TCRdb keeps only in-frame clones here, not all; method: immunoSEQ multiplex PCR. The repertoire includes around 1,100,000 clones, approximately 80% of them detected once, and almost 0.9% sits in the top ten. Material for sequencing was memory CD4+ T cells from PBMCs. Specified subset: CD45RA-negative fraction. The source is a man between 18 and 29 years old in good health. Some clones in this sample may be carry-over from other donors' samples.

As for this clone: This sample also contains other DNA sequences that code for the same CDR3. This chain links TRBV2 with TRBJ1-2; D not resolved. Germline values: CDR1 SNHLY, CDR2 FYNNEI. Trimming cost V 3 bases and J 2 bases, with 7 bases left between them. The CDR3 is 13 residues long. CDR3 coding DNA: TGTGCCAGCAGTGAGACGGAAAACTATGGCTACACCTTC. Amino acids: CASSETENYGYTF.

The V gene is TRBV7-6, the J gene TRBJ2-1, with 8 bases that match TRBD2. Germline V gene sequence: CDR1 SGHVS, CDR2 FNYEAQ. Trimming cost V 5 bases and J 6 bases; bases outside gene matches: 6. There are 14 residues in the CDR3. As DNA, the CDR3 is TGTGCCAGCAGCCACCGACTAGCGAGCAATGAGCAGTTCTTC. Translating gives CASSHRLASNEQFF.

The chain recombines TRBV5-1 with TRBJ2-6; D assignment may be TRBD1 or TRBD2 (5 bases each). CDR3 length equals 18 residues. Trimming removed 0 bases at V and 0 bases at J, with 13 bases between. CDR1 is SGHRS, CDR2 YFSETQ, per germline. CDR3 in amino acids: CASSLELGTASGANVLTF. In nucleotides, the CDR3 is TGCGCCAGCAGCTTGGAGCTAGGGACCGCCTCTGGGGCCAACGTCCTGACTTTC.

This rearrangement joins TRBV9 to TRBJ2-5; unclear D gene. Germline V gene lookup returns CDR1 SGDLS and CDR2 YYNGEE. V dropped 4 bases and J dropped 0 bases, with 13 bases sitting between them. This CDR3 contains 15 residues. Here the CDR3 DNA reads TGTGCCAGCAGCCCGACACCCGGAAACCAAGAGACCCAGTACTTC. It encodes CASSPTPGNQETQYF.

For the CDR3, the DNA is TGCGCCAGCAGCCCCCGTTGGACAAAGACAGGAAACACCATATATTTT. Amino acids: CASSPRWTKTGNTIYF. The rearrangement joins TRBV4-3 to TRBJ1-3, with D maybe TRBD1 (5 bases). Germline CDR1 is LGHNA and CDR2 is YSLEER. The CDR3 covers 16 residues. V dropped 4 bases and J dropped 4 bases, with 17 bases sitting between them.

The rearrangement uses TRBV28 and TRBJ1-1; weak D call: TRBD1 (6 bases). CDR1 MDHEN and CDR2 SYDVKM come from the germline V gene. CDR3 size: 16 residues. V gave up 8 bases and J gave up 3 bases, with 22 bases separating them. In DNA, the CDR3 is TGTGCCAGCGCGGGGTACAGGGACCCGGGGGACACTGAAGCTTTCTTT. Amino acid sequence: CASAGYRDPGDTEAFF.

This chain uses TRBV7-9 with TRBJ2-3; the D is unclear. V lost 8 bases, J lost 4 bases, and 13 bases lay in between. The germline gives CDR1 SEHNR, CDR2 FQNEAQ (reference sequence). This CDR3 has 13 amino acids. The CDR3 protein is CASGPSLADTQYF. The CDR3 nucleotides read TGTGCCAGCGGTCCCAGTTTGGCAGATACGCAGTATTTT.

The chain combines TRBV7-3 with TRBJ2-6, with D perhaps matching TRBD1 (5 bases). Trimming stripped 3 bases from V and 4 bases from J, with 10 bases between. CDR1 and CDR2 from the germline V gene are SGHTA and FQGTGA. CDR3 length: 15 amino acids. The CDR3 DNA sequence: TGTGCCAGCAGCTTTACAGGAACCGGGGCCAACGTCCTGACTTTC. Translated: CASSFTGTGANVLTF.

This clone has a single count. The rearrangement uses TRBV18 and TRBJ1-4, with 9 bases identical to TRBD1. Germline V CDR1 and CDR2: KGHSH, LQKENI. After removal of 3 bases from V and 8 bases from J, the junction contained 4 bases not matched to a gene. This CDR3 region has 14 residues. In DNA, the CDR3 is TGTGCCAGCTCACCCGGGACAGGGTACGAAAAACTGTTTTTT. It translates to CASSPGTGYEKLFF.

The chain is built from TRBV6-5 and TRBJ2-2, with D unresolved. CDR3 length: 12 amino acids. V was clipped by 7 bases and J by 6 bases, with 9 bases between them. Germline CDR1 is MNHEY and CDR2 is SVGAGI. CDR3 loop: CASNIGPGELFF. Written as DNA, the CDR3 is TGTGCCAGCAACATAGGGCCCGGGGAGCTGTTTTTT.

This chain links TRBV6-4 with TRBJ2-1; a possible D gene is TRBD2 (6 bases). Germline V CDR1 and CDR2: MRHNA, SNTAGT. Trimming pared 5 bases from V and 9 bases from J, leaving 17 bases between. This CDR3 spans 14 amino acids. The CDR3 region is CASSSTGESREQFF. The CDR3 region has the DNA TGTGCCAGCAGTTCTACGGGGGAGTCTCGTGAGCAGTTCTTC.

This chain links TRBV2 with TRBJ2-4; 8 bases map to TRBD1. J lost 2 bases, V lost 6 bases, and 3 bases had no gene match. In germline, CDR1 is SNHLY, CDR2 FYNNEI. The CDR3 consists of 14 residues. The CDR3 region is CASSGQGSKNIQYF. The CDR3 DNA reads as TGTGCCAGCAGCGGACAGGGCTCCAAAAACATTCAGTACTTC.

The J gene is TRBJ2-7, the V gene TRBV5-1, with D perhaps matching TRBD1 (7 bases). Per germline, CDR1 SGHRS and CDR2 YFSETQ. V dropped 4 bases and J dropped 7 bases, with 21 bases sitting between them. The CDR3 covers 15 residues. The CDR3, as DNA: TGCGCCAGCAGCCCAGGGGGGACCGAGGCTCTGGAGCAGTACTTC. It specifies CASSPGGTEALEQYF.

There are a few counts of this clone. The genes are TRBV7-2 and TRBJ1-1; TRBD1 agrees at 7 bases. Trimming removed 3 bases from V and 7 bases from J; junction bases left unmatched: 8. The length of the CDR3 is 14 residues. Germline V gene lookup returns CDR1 SGHTA and CDR2 FQGNSA. Here the CDR3 reads CASSLMGQGVEAFF. The DNA for the CDR3 is TGTGCCAGCAGCTTGATGGGGCAGGGGGTTGAAGCTTTCTTT.

This chain connects TRBV18 to TRBJ2-7; 10 bases align to TRBD2. In germline, CDR1 is KGHSH, CDR2 LQKENI. J was trimmed by 4 bases and V by 6 bases; bases with no gene match: 9. CDR3 size: 15 residues. The CDR3 loop reads CASSRSGRASYEQYF. In DNA form, the CDR3 reads TGTGCCAGCTCGAGGAGCGGGAGGGCCTCGTACGAGCAGTACTTC.

V usage is TRBV4-2 and J usage is TRBJ2-1, with 8 nucleotides matching TRBD2. Germline loops: CDR1 LGHNA, CDR2 YNFKEQ. The CDR3 totals 14 residues. V lost 2 bases to trimming and J lost 8 bases; unmatched junction nucleotides: 5. The CDR3: CASSQPPGGDEQFF. CDR3 coding DNA: TGTGCCAGCAGCCAACCCCCCGGGGGGGATGAGCAGTTCTTC.

This rearrangement joins TRBV4-1 to TRBJ2-3, with 8 bases fitting TRBD1. The CDR3 loop spans 16 amino acids. CDR1 and CDR2 from the germline V gene are MGHRA and YSYEKL. The V segment lost 5 bases and the J segment 1 base; nucleotides outside the gene matches: 8. In nucleotides, the CDR3 is TGCGCCAGCAGCTCCTACAGGGGGGAGGGCACAGATACGCAGTATTTT. It specifies CASSSYRGEGTDTQYF.

The chain links TRBV7-3 to TRBJ2-7; a weak D match, TRBD2 (6 bases). CDR1 is SGHTA and CDR2 is FQGTGA in the germline V gene. This CDR3 is 15 amino acids long. The V end lost 3 bases, the J end lost 5 bases, and 17 bases lay between the germline ends. The CDR3 is CASSLGSGEAHEQYF. CDR3 DNA sequence: TGTGCCAGCAGCTTGGGGTCGGGAGAGGCCCACGAGCAGTACTTC.

This chain uses TRBV4-2 with TRBJ2-5, with D perhaps matching TRBD2 (5 bases). Trimming stripped 1 base from V and 7 bases from J, with 13 bases between. In germline, CDR1 is LGHNA, CDR2 YNFKEQ. The CDR3 sequence is 14 residues long. CDR3 nucleotides: TGTGCCAGCAGCCAAGGCCCGGGGTTGGGGACCCAGTACTTC. Protein: CASSQGPGLGTQYF.

This clone has just a few counts. The chain joins TRBV30 to TRBJ2-2; D is undetermined. Trimming shortened V by 2 bases and J by 2 bases, and 9 bases separated the two germline ends. This CDR3 contains 14 residues. CDR1 and CDR2 from the germline V gene are GTSNPN and SVGIG (reference sequence). CDR3: CAWSLGPNTGELFF. The DNA of the CDR3 is TGTGCCTGGAGTCTCGGACCAAACACCGGGGAGCTGTTTTTT.

CDR3 sequence reads: CASSQPIERQGRAEAFF. The CDR3 nucleotides are TGTGCCAGCAGTCAACCCATCGAAAGACAGGGTCGCGCTGAAGCTTTCTTT. This chain uses TRBV28 with TRBJ1-1; TRBD1 agrees at 7 bases. CDR1 MDHEN and CDR2 SYDVKM come from the germline V gene. This CDR3 is 17 amino acids long. The V gene end was trimmed by 5 bases and the J gene end by 6 bases; junction bases not matched to a gene: 18.

This chain links TRBV2 with TRBJ2-2; maybe TRBD1 (6 bases). Germline loops: CDR1 SNHLY, CDR2 FYNNEI. This CDR3 region has 14 residues. V was pared by 6 bases and J by 3 bases, with 11 bases between. CDR3 amino acids: CASRGDTDTGELFF. CDR3 bases: TGTGCCAGCAGGGGGGACACCGACACCGGGGAGCTGTTTTTT. The complete variable domain, with remaining parts taken from reference TRBV2 and TRBJ2-2, reads EPEVTQTPSHQVTQMGQEVILRCVPISNHLYFYWYRQILGQKVEFLVSFYNNEISEKSEIFDDQFSVERPDGSNFTLKIRSTKLEDSAMYFCASRGDTDTGELFFGEGSRLTVL.

Here the CDR3 reads CASSVGPDTQYF. CDR3 bases: TGTGCCAGCAGTGTAGGTCCAGATACGCAGTATTTT. V and J are TRBV2 and TRBJ2-3; no clear D. The CDR3 contains 12 residues. V was shortened by 4 bases and J by 4 bases, with 6 bases between the two germline ends. CDR1 and CDR2 (germline): SNHLY, FYNNEI. The full variable domain, its missing parts supplied by reference TRBV2 and TRBJ2-3, is EPEVTQTPSHQVTQMGQEVILRCVPISNHLYFYWYRQILGQKVEFLVSFYNNEISEKSEIFDDQFSVERPDGSNFTLKIRSTKLEDSAMYFCASSVGPDTQYFGPGTRLTVL.

The J gene is TRBJ1-4, the V gene TRBV5-4, with 10 positions matching TRBD1. This CDR3 region has 15 residues. Germline assignment: CDR1 SGHNT and CDR2 YYREEE (reference sequence). V lost 3 bases, J lost 10 bases, and 9 bases stayed unmatched. CDR3 region: CASSSEGQGDGKLFF. The CDR3 DNA follows: TGTGCCAGCAGCTCGGAAGGACAGGGGGATGGAAAACTGTTTTTT.

This CDR3 is CASSPGSGQGSSGYTF. The CDR3 DNA sequence: TGCGCCAGCAGCCCTGGGTCGGGACAGGGATCTTCGGGCTACACCTTC. This chain joins TRBV5-1 and TRBJ1-2, with TRBD1 matching 9 bases. V was clipped by 4 bases and J by 8 bases; unmatched bases: 15. CDR1 is SGHRS, CDR2 YFSETQ, per germline. The CDR3 is made up of 16 amino acids. The full variable domain, in which reference TRBV5-1 and TRBJ1-2 provide the parts outside the CDR3, is KAGVTQTPRYLIKTRGQQVTLSCSPISGHRSVSWYQQTPGQGLQFLFEYFSETQRNKGNFPGRFSGRQFSNSRSEMNVSTLELGDSALYLCASSPGSGQGSSGYTFGSGTRLTVV.

The chain couples TRBV7-2 to TRBJ2-5; 12 positions match TRBD2. The CDR3 spans 16 residues. CDR1 and CDR2 from the germline V gene are SGHTA and FQGNSA. With V trimmed by 5 bases and J by 4 bases, 8 bases remained unmatched. CDR3 region: CASSHTRTSGTETQYF. As DNA, the CDR3 is TGTGCCAGCAGCCACACACGGACTAGCGGGACAGAGACCCAGTACTTC.

This clone was detected only a few times. This chain joins TRBV28 and TRBJ2-7, with 11 positions matching TRBD2. Germline V CDR1 and CDR2: MDHEN, SYDVKM. The CDR3 covers 15 residues. The J segment lost 2 bases and the V segment lost 5 bases, leaving 5 bases of the junction unmatched. The CDR3: CASSPPGLAAYEQYF. The CDR3 DNA reads as TGTGCCAGCAGTCCACCGGGACTAGCGGCCTACGAGCAGTACTTC.